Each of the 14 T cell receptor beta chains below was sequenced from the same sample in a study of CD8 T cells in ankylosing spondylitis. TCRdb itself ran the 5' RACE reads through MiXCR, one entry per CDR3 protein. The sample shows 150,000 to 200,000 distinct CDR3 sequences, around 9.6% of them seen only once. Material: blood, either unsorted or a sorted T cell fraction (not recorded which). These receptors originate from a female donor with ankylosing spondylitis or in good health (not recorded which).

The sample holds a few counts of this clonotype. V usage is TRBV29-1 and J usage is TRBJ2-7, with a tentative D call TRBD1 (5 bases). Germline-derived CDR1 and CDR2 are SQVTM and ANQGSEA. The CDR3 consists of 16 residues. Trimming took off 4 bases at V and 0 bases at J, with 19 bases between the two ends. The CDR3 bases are TGCAGCGTTGGCCCCCAGGGTCCACCTAGCTCCTACGAGCAGTACTTC. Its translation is CSVGPQGPPSSYEQYF.

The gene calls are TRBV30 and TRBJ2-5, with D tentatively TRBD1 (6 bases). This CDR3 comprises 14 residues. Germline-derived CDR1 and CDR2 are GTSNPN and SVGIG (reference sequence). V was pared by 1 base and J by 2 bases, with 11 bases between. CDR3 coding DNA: TGTGCCTGGAGTGGAGGACAGAAGCAAGAGACCCAGTACTTC. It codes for CAWSGGQKQETQYF.

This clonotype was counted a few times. The CDR3 protein is CAVEGGQTNYGYTF. The DNA of the CDR3 is TGTGCCGTAGAAGGGGGGCAGACTAACTATGGCTACACCTTC. The chain combines TRBV6-1 with TRBJ1-2; maybe TRBD1 (6 bases). Trimming removed 11 bases from V and 0 bases from J, with 16 bases in between. The CDR3 contains 14 residues. Germline V gene sequence: CDR1 MNHNS, CDR2 SASEGT.

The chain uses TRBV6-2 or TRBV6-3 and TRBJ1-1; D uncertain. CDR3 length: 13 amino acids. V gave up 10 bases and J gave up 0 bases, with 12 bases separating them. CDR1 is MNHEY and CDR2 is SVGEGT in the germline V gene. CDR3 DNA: TGTGCCATCACATCCACACTGAACACTGAAGCTTTCTTT. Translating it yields CAITSTLNTEAFF.

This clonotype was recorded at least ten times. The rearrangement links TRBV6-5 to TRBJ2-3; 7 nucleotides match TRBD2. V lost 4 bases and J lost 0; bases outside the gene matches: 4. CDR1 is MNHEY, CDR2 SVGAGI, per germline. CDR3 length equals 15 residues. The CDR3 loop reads CASSSSGASTDTQYF. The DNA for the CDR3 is TGTGCCAGCAGTTCAAGCGGGGCTAGCACAGATACGCAGTATTTT.

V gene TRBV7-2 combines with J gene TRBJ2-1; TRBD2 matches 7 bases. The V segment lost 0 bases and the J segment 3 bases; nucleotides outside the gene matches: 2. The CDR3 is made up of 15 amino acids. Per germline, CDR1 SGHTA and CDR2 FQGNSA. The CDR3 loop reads CASSLAGGLYNEQFF. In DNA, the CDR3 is TGTGCCAGCAGCTTAGCGGGAGGGCTCTACAATGAGCAGTTCTTC.

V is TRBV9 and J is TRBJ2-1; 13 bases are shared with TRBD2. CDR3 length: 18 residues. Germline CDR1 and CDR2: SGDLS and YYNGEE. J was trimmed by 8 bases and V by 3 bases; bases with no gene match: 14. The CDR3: CASSERPGTSGISDEQFF. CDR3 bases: TGTGCCAGCAGCGAGAGGCCGGGGACTAGCGGGATATCCGATGAGCAGTTCTTC.

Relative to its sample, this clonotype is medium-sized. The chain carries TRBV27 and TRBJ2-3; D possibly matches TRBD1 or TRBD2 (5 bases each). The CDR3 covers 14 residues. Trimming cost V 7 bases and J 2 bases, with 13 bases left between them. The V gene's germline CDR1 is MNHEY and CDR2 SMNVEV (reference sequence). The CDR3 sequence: CASTGGSSTDTQYF. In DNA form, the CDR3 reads TGTGCCAGCACTGGGGGTTCCTCCACAGATACGCAGTATTTT.

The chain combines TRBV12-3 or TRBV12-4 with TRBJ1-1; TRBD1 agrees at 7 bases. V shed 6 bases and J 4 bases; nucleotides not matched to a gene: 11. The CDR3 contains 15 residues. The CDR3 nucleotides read TGTGCCAGCAGACCTCAGACAGGGATTGGCACTGAAGCTTTCTTT. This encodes CASRPQTGIGTEAFF.

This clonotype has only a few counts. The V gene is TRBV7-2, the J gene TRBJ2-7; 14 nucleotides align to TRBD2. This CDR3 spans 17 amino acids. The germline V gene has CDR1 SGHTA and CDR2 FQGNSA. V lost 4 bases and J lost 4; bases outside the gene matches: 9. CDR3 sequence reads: CASSSPETSGRGYEQYF. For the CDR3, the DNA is TGTGCCAGCAGCTCCCCAGAGACTAGCGGGAGGGGGTACGAGCAGTACTTC.

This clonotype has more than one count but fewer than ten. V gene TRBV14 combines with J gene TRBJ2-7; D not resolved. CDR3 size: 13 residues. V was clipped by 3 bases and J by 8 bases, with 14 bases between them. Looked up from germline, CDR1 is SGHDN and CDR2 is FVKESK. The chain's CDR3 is CASSHVGPPKQYF. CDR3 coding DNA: TGTGCCAGCAGCCACGTAGGCCCTCCAAAGCAGTACTTC.

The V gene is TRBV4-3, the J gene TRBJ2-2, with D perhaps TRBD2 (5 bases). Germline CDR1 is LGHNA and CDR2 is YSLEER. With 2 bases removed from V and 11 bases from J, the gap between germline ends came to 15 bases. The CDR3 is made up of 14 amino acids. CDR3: CASSQMRAPPELFF. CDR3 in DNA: TGCGCCAGCAGCCAAATGAGGGCCCCTCCCGAGCTGTTTTTT.

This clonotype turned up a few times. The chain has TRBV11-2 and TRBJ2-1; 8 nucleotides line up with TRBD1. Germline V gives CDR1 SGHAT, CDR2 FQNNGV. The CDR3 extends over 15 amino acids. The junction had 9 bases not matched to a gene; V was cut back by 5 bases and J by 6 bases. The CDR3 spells CASSPRTGQVNEQFF. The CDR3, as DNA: TGTGCCAGCAGCCCGAGGACAGGGCAGGTCAATGAGCAGTTCTTC. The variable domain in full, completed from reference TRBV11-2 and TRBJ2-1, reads EAGVAQSPRYKIIEKRQSVAFWCNPISGHATLYWYQQILGQGPKLLIQFQNNGVVDDSQLPKDRFSAERLKGVDSTLKIQPAKLEDSAVYLCASSPRTGQVNEQFFGPGTRLTVL.

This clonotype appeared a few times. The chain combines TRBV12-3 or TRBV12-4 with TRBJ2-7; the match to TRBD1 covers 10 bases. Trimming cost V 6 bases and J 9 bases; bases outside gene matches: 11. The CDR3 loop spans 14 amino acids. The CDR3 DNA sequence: TGTGCCAGCAGCCCCGGACAGGGGGGGACCCGGCAGTACTTC. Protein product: CASSPGQGGTRQYF.